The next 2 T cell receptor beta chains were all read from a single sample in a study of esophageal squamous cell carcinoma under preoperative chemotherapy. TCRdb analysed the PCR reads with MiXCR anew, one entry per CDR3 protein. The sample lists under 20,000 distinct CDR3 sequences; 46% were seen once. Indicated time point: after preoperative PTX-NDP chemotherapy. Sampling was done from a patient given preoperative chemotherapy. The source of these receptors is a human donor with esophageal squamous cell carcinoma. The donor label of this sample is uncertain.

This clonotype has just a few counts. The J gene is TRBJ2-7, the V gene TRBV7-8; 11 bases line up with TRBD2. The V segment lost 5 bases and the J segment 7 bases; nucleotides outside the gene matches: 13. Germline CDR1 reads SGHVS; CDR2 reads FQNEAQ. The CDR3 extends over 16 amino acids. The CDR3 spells CASSPFSSGRKGEQYF. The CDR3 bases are TGTGCCAGCAGCCCCTTTTCTAGCGGGAGGAAGGGTGAGCAGTACTTC.

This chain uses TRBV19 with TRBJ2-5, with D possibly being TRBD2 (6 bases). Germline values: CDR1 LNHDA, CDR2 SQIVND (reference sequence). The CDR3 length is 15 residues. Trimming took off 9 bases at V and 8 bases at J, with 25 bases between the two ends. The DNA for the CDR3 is TGTGCCAGGAGGCTCGGGGGACGAGATCAAGTTACCCAGTACTTC. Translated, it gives CARRLGGRDQVTQYF.